This TCR beta chain was observed in a study of beta chain features in type 1 diabetes. The study's findings and limits: Among all four CD4+ subsets, Type 1 diabetes patients had TCRB CDR3s that were moderately but significantly shorter. More deletions and fewer insertions at VDJ junctions were found in patients with type 1 diabetes.

The isolated RNA, all of it, was reverse transcribed, so expressed TCRB transcripts were what got sequenced. Libraries were prepared by immunoSEQ multiplex PCR; TCRdb keeps only in-frame clonotypes and omits some of them. The sample yields 600,000 or so clones, around an eighth seen once. Researchers reported sorting CD4+ naive, central memory, regulatory and stem cell-like memory cells via CD45RO/CCR7/CD25/CD127/CD95/CD27. Regarding this clone: Its antigen is as yet unknown.

This CDR3 is built from 17 residues. Germline CDR1 SEHNR, CDR2 FQNEAQ (reference sequence). Trimming cost V 3 bases and J 4 bases; bases outside gene matches: 13. Material: naive CD4+ T cells from blood. The chain recombines TRBV7-9 with TRBJ2-7; 9 bases agree with TRBD1. The sequence was obtained from a man aged 25 to 40 with type 1 diabetes. The CDR3 nucleotides are TGTGCCAGCAGCTTTAGTCAATCGACAGGGGGAGGGTACGAGCAGTACTTC. Residues: CASSFSQSTGGGYEQYF.